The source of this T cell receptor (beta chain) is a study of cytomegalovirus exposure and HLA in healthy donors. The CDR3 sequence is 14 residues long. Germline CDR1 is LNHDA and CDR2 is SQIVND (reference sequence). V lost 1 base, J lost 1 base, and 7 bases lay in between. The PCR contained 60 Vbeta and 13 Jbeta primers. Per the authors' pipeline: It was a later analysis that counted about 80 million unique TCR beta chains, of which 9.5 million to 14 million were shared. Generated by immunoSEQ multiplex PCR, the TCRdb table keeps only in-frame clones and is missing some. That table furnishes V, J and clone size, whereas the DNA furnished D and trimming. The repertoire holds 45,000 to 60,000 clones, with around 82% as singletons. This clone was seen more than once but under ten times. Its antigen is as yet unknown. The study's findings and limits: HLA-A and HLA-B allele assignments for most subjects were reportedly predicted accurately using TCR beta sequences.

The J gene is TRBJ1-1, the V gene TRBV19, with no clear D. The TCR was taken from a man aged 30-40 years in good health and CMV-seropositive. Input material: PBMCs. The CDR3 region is CASSIAGENTEAFF. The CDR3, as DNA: TGTGCCAGTAGTATAGCCGGAGAGAACACTGAAGCTTTCTTT.